The table lists the clone carrying this T cell receptor (beta chain) with many counts. The sample comes from a study of neurological immune-mediated disorders. TCRdb redid the calling of the 5' RACE reads with MiXCR, one entry per CDR3 protein. The repertoire holds around 52,000 distinct CDR3 sequences, with less than 6% as singletons. J was trimmed by 7 bases and V by 4 bases; bases with no gene match: 11. The CDR3 has 15 amino acids. The TCR was taken from a woman between 18 and 30 years old with multiple sclerosis. Sample: CD4+ T cells from blood. This chain uses TRBV12-3 or TRBV12-4 with TRBJ1-2; 8 bases map to TRBD1. This chain's CDR3 is CASSSRMSGGSGYTF. Written as DNA, the CDR3 is TGTGCCAGCAGTTCAAGGATGTCAGGGGGCTCTGGCTACACCTTC.